This T cell receptor (beta chain) appears in the sequencing data of a study of control samples from healthy donors and cancer patients. Sequencing was performed with immunoSEQ multiplex PCR; in TCRdb, only in-frame clones are kept and a portion is missing. The table includes 120,000 or so clones, 87% detected once. Germline-derived CDR1 and CDR2 are LGHNA and YSLEER. This CDR3 region has 15 residues. V was trimmed by 1 base and J by 2 bases, leaving 11 bases between them. This TCR came from a man aged 55-75 years in good health. V is TRBV4-3 and J is TRBJ1-2, with D maybe TRBD1 (5 bases). The sequencing sample was made of blood. CDR3 DNA sequence: TGCGCCAGCAGCCAAGTCGGAGCAGGGAACTATGGCTACACCTTC. This sequence encodes CASSQVGAGNYGYTF.